One sample yielded the 14 T cell receptor beta chains listed below, sequenced in a study of cytomegalovirus exposure and HLA in healthy donors. PCR used 60 Vbeta primers and 13 Jbeta primers. The method was immunoSEQ multiplex PCR; TCRdb's version includes in-frame clones alone and lacks a portion of them. The sample lists under 200,000 clones, roughly 65% occurring once. Sequences were obtained from PBMCs. These receptors were taken from a woman younger than 30 in good health and CMV-seropositive.

The chain has TRBV18 and TRBJ2-3; TRBD2 agrees at 11 bases. The V gene's germline CDR1 is KGHSH and CDR2 LQKENI. J lost 3 bases, V lost 3 bases, and 5 bases had no gene match. The CDR3 loop spans 16 amino acids. Here the CDR3 reads CASSPPLAGGTDTQYF. The CDR3 region has the DNA TGTGCCAGCTCACCCCCCCTAGCGGGAGGAACAGATACGCAGTATTTT.

This clone has just a few counts. The chain links TRBV27 to TRBJ2-5; TRBD2 aligns across 9 bases. The germline gives CDR1 MNHEY, CDR2 SMNVEV (reference sequence). This CDR3 is built from 16 residues. Trimming at V came to 5 bases and at J to 4 bases, leaving 11 bases not matched to a gene. DNA for the CDR3: TGTGCCAGCAGTCCCCTAGCGGCTAGCGGGGTAGAGACCCAGTACTTC. Amino acid sequence: CASSPLAASGVETQYF.

The J gene is TRBJ2-7, the V gene TRBV10-3; D perhaps matches TRBD2 (5 bases). The CDR3 runs 13 residues. Germline CDR1 is ENHRY and CDR2 is SYGVKD. V lost 3 bases and J 6 bases, leaving 12 bases between the germline ends. The CDR3 DNA reads TGTGCCATCAGTGAATCCGGGGTATCCGAGCAGTACTTC. Residues: CAISESGVSEQYF.

This sequence joins TRBV6-5 and TRBJ1-2, with 10 bases fitting TRBD1. Germline CDR1 MNHEY, CDR2 SVGAGI. V was clipped by 0 bases and J by 6 bases; unmatched bases: 4. The CDR3 consists of 15 residues. The CDR3 coding sequence is TGTGCCAGCAGTTACTCCACCGACAGGGGGCATGGCTACACCTTC. This encodes CASSYSTDRGHGYTF.

The chain carries TRBV6-1 and TRBJ1-1; D ambiguous. The germline CDR1 and CDR2 sequences are MNHNS and SASEGT. This CDR3 is built from 12 residues. Trimming removed 5 bases from V and 5 bases from J, with 9 bases in between. The CDR3 loop reads CASSFVETEAFF. CDR3 DNA sequence: TGTGCCAGCAGTTTCGTAGAAACTGAAGCTTTCTTT.

The chain recombines TRBV6-1 with TRBJ1-2; D perhaps matches TRBD1 (5 bases). There are 16 residues in the CDR3. V was cut by 2 bases and J by 0 bases, with 13 bases left in between. CDR1 MNHNS and CDR2 SASEGT come from the germline V gene. The DNA for the CDR3 is TGTGCCAGCAGTGAATTAGGGGATTGGGCTAACTATGGCTACACCTTC. It encodes CASSELGDWANYGYTF.

The rearrangement joins TRBV5-1 to TRBJ1-1; weak D call: TRBD1 (6 bases). Germline-derived CDR1 and CDR2 are SGHRS and YFSETQ. V dropped 4 bases and J dropped 4 bases, with 17 bases sitting between them. The CDR3 length is 15 residues. The CDR3 coding sequence is TGCGCCAGCAGCCACCCTACAGGGTTTAGCACTGAAGCTTTCTTT. Translating gives CASSHPTGFSTEAFF. Full variable domain (rest looked up from reference TRBV5-1 and TRBJ1-1): KAGVTQTPRYLIKTRGQQVTLSCSPISGHRSVSWYQQTPGQGLQFLFEYFSETQRNKGNFPGRFSGRQFSNSRSEMNVSTLELGDSALYLCASSHPTGFSTEAFFGQGTRLTVV.

The chain uses TRBV19 and TRBJ2-1; no definite D call. Germline loops: CDR1 LNHDA, CDR2 SQIVND (reference sequence). The CDR3 runs to 11 residues. The ends were cut back, 4 bases at V and 10 bases at J, with 8 bases in the middle. The CDR3 sequence: CASSTKKEQFF. The DNA of the CDR3 is TGTGCCAGTAGTACTAAGAAAGAGCAGTTCTTC.

There are a few counts of this clone. The chain recombines TRBV30 with TRBJ2-1, with 10 bases fitting TRBD2. The CDR3 is made up of 14 amino acids. The germline CDR1 and CDR2 sequences are GTSNPN and SVGIG (reference sequence). The J segment lost 4 bases and the V segment lost 4 bases, leaving 4 bases of the junction unmatched. The CDR3 loop reads CAWTHSGGYNEQFF. For the CDR3, the DNA is TGTGCCTGGACTCATAGCGGGGGGTACAATGAGCAGTTCTTC.

This clone has a handful of counts. The chain combines TRBV6-1 with TRBJ2-4, with a possible D match to TRBD1 (5 bases). The V end was cut by 0 bases, the J end by 8 bases, with 11 bases between. Germline V gene sequence: CDR1 MNHNS, CDR2 SASEGT. This CDR3 is 14 amino acids long. CDR3 protein: CASSEAWGPHIQYF. In nucleotides, the CDR3 is TGTGCCAGCAGTGAAGCGTGGGGCCCCCACATTCAGTACTTC.

This clone came up a few times. The gene calls are TRBV4-1 and TRBJ2-1; TRBD2 is a possible D gene (5 bases). CDR1 MGHRA and CDR2 YSYEKL come from the germline V gene. Trimming took 4 bases from V and 4 from J, leaving 17 bases between them. The CDR3 sequence is 16 residues long. CDR3 bases: TGCGCCAGCAGCCTCCCGTCCCACGGGAAGTACAATGAGCAGTTCTTC. Protein sequence: CASSLPSHGKYNEQFF.

The J gene is TRBJ1-5, the V gene TRBV7-9; the D is unclear. The CDR3 covers 15 residues. V dropped 0 bases and J dropped 3 bases, with 9 bases sitting between them. Germline loops: CDR1 SEHNR, CDR2 FQNEAQ (reference sequence). CDR3 bases: TGTGCCAGCAGCTTAGCTGGAGGATACAATCAGCCCCAGCATTTT. It is translated as CASSLAGGYNQPQHF.

Turning to this clone: Other nucleotide sequences in the sample specify the same CDR3. V usage is TRBV5-6 and J usage is TRBJ2-7; TRBD2 aligns across 8 bases. This CDR3 is built from 14 residues. Germline trimming cut 1 base from V and 0 bases from J; bases unmatched to any gene: 0. The germline gives CDR1 SGHDT, CDR2 YYEEEE. CDR3 sequence reads: CASSLSGSSYEQYF. CDR3 DNA sequence: TGTGCCAGCAGCTTGAGCGGGAGCTCCTACGAGCAGTACTTC.

The genes are TRBV30 and TRBJ2-4; TRBD1 is a possible D gene (6 bases). This CDR3 contains 12 residues. Germline V CDR1 and CDR2: GTSNPN, SVGIG (reference sequence). The V end lost 6 bases, the J end lost 6 bases, and 12 bases lay between the germline ends. CDR3 region: CACRDNGNIQYF. The CDR3 DNA sequence: TGTGCCTGTCGGGACAACGGAAACATTCAGTACTTC. The full variable domain, rest sourced from reference TRBV30 and TRBJ2-4, is SQTIHQWPATLVQPVGSPLSLECTVEGTSNPNLYWYRQAAGRGLQLLFYSVGIGQISSEVPQNLSASRPQDRQFILSSKKLLLSDSGFYLCACRDNGNIQYFGAGTRLSVL.